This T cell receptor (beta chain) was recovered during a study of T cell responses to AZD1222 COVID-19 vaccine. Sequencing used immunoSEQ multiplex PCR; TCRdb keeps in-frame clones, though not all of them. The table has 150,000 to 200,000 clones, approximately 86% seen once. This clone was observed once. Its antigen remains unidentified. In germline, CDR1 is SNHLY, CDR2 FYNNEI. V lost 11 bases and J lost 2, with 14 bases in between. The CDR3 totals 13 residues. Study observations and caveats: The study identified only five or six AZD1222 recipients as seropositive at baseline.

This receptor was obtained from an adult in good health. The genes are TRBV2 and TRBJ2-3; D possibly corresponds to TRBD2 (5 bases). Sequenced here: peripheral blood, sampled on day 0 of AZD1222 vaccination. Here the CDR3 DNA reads TGTGCCTCGGGGATAGGGTCCACAGATACGCAGTATTTT. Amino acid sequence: CASGIGSTDTQYF. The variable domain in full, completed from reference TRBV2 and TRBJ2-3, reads EPEVTQTPSHQVTQMGQEVILRCVPISNHLYFYWYRQILGQKVEFLVSFYNNEISEKSEIFDDQFSVERPDGSNFTLKIRSTKLEDSAMYFCASGIGSTDTQYFGPGTRLTVL.